Listed below are T cell receptor beta chains from one sample, sequenced in a study of cytomegalovirus exposure and HLA in healthy donors. The table came from immunoSEQ multiplex PCR; TCRdb's copy has only in-frame clones and leaves some out. The sample consists of approximately 300,000 clones, 84% of them appearing once. The sequenced sample consisted of PBMCs. Source of these receptors: a woman between 35 and 50 years old in good health and CMV-seropositive. The CDR3 runs from the conserved cysteine through the conserved F or W. D genes are given only for firm matches. Only some rows state a clone size, as once, few, many or a class for expanded clones.

clone_size,v_call,j_call,d_call,cdr3_nt,cdr3_aa
NA,TRBV29-1,TRBJ2-3,TRBD2,TGCAGCCAGAGAGGAGGAGCGGGAAACACAGATACGCAGTATTTT,CSQRGGAGNTDTQYF
NA,TRBV4-1,TRBJ2-7,TRBD2,TGCGCCAGCAGCCAAGATTCAGCGACTAGCGGGGTTTACGAGCAGTACTTC,CASSQDSATSGVYEQYF
NA,TRBV30,TRBJ2-1,NA,TGTGCCTGGAGTGTACGGGTTGGGTACAATGAGCAGTTCTTC,CAWSVRVGYNEQFF
NA,TRBV19,TRBJ2-7,NA,TGTGCCAGTAGTATAGATAAAGGGGTCTCCTACGAGCAGTACTTC,CASSIDKGVSYEQYF
once,TRBV7-3,TRBJ2-3,NA,TGTGCCAGCAGCTTAAGGTGGGAGAGCTCAGATACGCAGTATTTT,CASSLRWESSDTQYF
NA,TRBV29-1,TRBJ2-3,TRBD2,TGCAGCGTTTCGGCTAGCGGGAGCACAGATACGCAGTATTTT,CSVSASGSTDTQYF
NA,TRBV5-5,TRBJ1-1,NA,TGTGCCAGCAGCTTGATCGCAGAAACTGAAGCTTTCTTT,CASSLIAETEAFF
NA,TRBV19,TRBJ1-1,NA,TGTGCCAGTAGTCCCAGTGGGGGGACCACTGAAGCTTTCTTT,CASSPSGGTTEAFF
few,TRBV30,TRBJ2-3,TRBD2,TGTGCCTGTAACCCGGGACTAGCCGCACTCACAGATACGCAGTATTTT,CACNPGLAALTDTQYF
once,TRBV2,TRBJ2-1,TRBD2,TGTGCCAGCATGGGCCTAGCGGGAGGGGTTGAGCAGTTCTTC,CASMGLAGGVEQFF
NA,TRBV30,TRBJ1-1,NA,TGTGCCTGGAGTGCAGGGCTCGGCACTGAAGCTTTCTTT,CAWSAGLGTEAFF
NA,TRBV5-4,TRBJ2-5,NA,TGTGCCAGCAGCACATGGTCAGGGCGGCAGGGTCAAGAGACCCAGTACTTC,CASSTWSGRQGQETQYF
NA,TRBV7-9,TRBJ2-2,TRBD2,TGTGCCAGCAGCCCTTGGACTAGCGGATCCTCAGCGTCCGGGGAGCTGTTTTTT,CASSPWTSGSSASGELFF
NA,TRBV5-6,TRBJ2-4,NA,TGTGCCAGCAGCTTGAGGCAGGGTCGAGGTCTAGCCAAAAACATTCAGTACTTC,CASSLRQGRGLAKNIQYF
NA,TRBV5-4,TRBJ2-1,NA,TGTGCCAGCAGCCCCCCCCAACCCAGGAATGAGCAGTTCTTC,CASSPPQPRNEQFF
NA,TRBV2,TRBJ2-3,TRBD2,TGTGCCAGCAGTGGGGCGAGCGGGAGAAGGGGCACAGATACGCAGTATTTT,CASSGASGRRGTDTQYF
NA,TRBV7-2,TRBJ2-7,NA,TGTGCCAGCAGCTTAGTTGGGAATGGGGCCGAGCAGTACTTC,CASSLVGNGAEQYF
NA,TRBV7-9,TRBJ2-5,TRBD2,TGTGCCAGCAGCTTAGTAGCCTTGGCGGGAGTCCGGGAGACCCAGTACTTC,CASSLVALAGVRETQYF
NA,TRBV4-2,TRBJ1-2,NA,TGTGCCAGCAGCCAGACTCCGGGGGGTGATTACTATGGCTACACCTTC,CASSQTPGGDYYGYTF
few,TRBV7-9,TRBJ2-2,TRBD2,TGTGCCAGCAGCCAAGGACTAGCGGGATTGACCGGGGAGCTGTTTTTT,CASSQGLAGLTGELFF
NA,TRBV21-1,TRBJ1-1,NA,TGTGCCAGCAGCCAGGGAGAGGACAGGAACACTGAAGCTTTCTTT,CASSQGEDRNTEAFF
few,TRBV27,TRBJ2-1,TRBD2,TGTGCCAGCAGTCTTGCTAGCGGGAGTTTAAATGAGCAGTTCTTC,CASSLASGSLNEQFF
NA,TRBV19,TRBJ2-1,NA,TGTGCCAGTAGTAGGGACGTGACAGGCAATGAGCAGTTCTTC,CASSRDVTGNEQFF
NA,TRBV28,TRBJ2-1,NA,TGTGCCAGCAGCCCAGACAGTTTCTTTTACAATGAGCAGTTCTTC,CASSPDSFFYNEQFF
NA,TRBV6-1,TRBJ1-5,NA,TGTGCCAGCAGGGACAGTTTTAGCAATCAGCCCCAGCATTTT,CASRDSFSNQPQHF
once,TRBV7-2,TRBJ1-4,NA,TGTGCCAGCAGCCGTTCTACGTCAGAAAAACTGTTTTTT,CASSRSTSEKLFF
NA,TRBV9,TRBJ2-7,NA,TGTGCCAGCAGCGTAGCCGGGACACCTCTTAACGAGCAGTACTTC,CASSVAGTPLNEQYF
NA,TRBV28,TRBJ2-7,TRBD1,TGTGCCAGCAGTCCCAGGACAGGGGACGGCGAGCAGTACTTC,CASSPRTGDGEQYF
once,TRBV29-1,TRBJ2-7,TRBD1,TGCAGCGCGCTAGACAGGGCGGGTGAGCAGTACTTC,CSALDRAGEQYF
few,TRBV7-6,TRBJ2-7,TRBD1,TGTGCCAGCAGTCGGACAGGACTTACTGAGCAGTACTTC,CASSRTGLTEQYF
NA,TRBV19,TRBJ1-5,NA,TGTGCCAGTAGTATAGGGCCGGAGGTCTATCAGCCCCAGCATTTT,CASSIGPEVYQPQHF
NA,TRBV19,TRBJ2-1,TRBD1,TGTGCCAGCCAACAGGGGTTACATGAGCAGTTCTTC,CASQQGLHEQFF
NA,TRBV5-6,TRBJ2-1,TRBD2,TGTGCCAGCAGCAATTTAGCGGGCGGGTTCAATGAGCAGTTCTTC,CASSNLAGGFNEQFF
once,TRBV4-1,TRBJ1-2,NA,TGCGCCAGCAGCCAAGATCTTGGGGGCAGTACCTTC,CASSQDLGGSTF
NA,TRBV7-2,TRBJ2-1,NA,TGTGCCAGCAGCTTTACCGGGAAGAATGAGCAGTTCTTC,CASSFTGKNEQFF
NA,TRBV5-1,TRBJ2-7,NA,TGCGCCAGCAGCGAGGTTTCGGTCGGGGAGCAGTACTTC,CASSEVSVGEQYF
NA,TRBV6-6,TRBJ2-4,TRBD2,TGTGCCACGGGACTAGCGGGAGTTAAAGCCAAAAACATTCAGTACTTC,CATGLAGVKAKNIQYF
few,TRBV10-3,TRBJ2-7,TRBD2,TGTGCCATCAGGTTAGCGGGAGCATCCTACGAGCAGTACTTC,CAIRLAGASYEQYF
NA,TRBV30,TRBJ1-6,NA,TGTGCCTGGAACAGGGTGGAGAATTCACCCCTCCACTTT,CAWNRVENSPLHF
NA,TRBV5-4,TRBJ1-1,NA,TGTGCCAGCAGCTCACACCCGACAGACTTCATGAACACTGAAGCTTTCTTT,CASSSHPTDFMNTEAFF
NA,TRBV29-1,TRBJ2-2,NA,TGCACCGTCTGGACGGGAAAATTCACCGGGGAGCTGTTTTTT,CTVWTGKFTGELFF
NA,TRBV11-1,TRBJ2-5,NA,TGTGCCAGCAGCTTACACTGGCGGGCCCAAGAGACCCAGTACTTC,CASSLHWRAQETQYF
NA,TRBV29-1,TRBJ2-1,NA,TGCAGCGTTGAGAGGGCGGGCAATGAGCAGTTCTTC,CSVERAGNEQFF
NA,TRBV21-1,TRBJ2-7,NA,TGTGCCAGCAGCAAAGAGAGGCTCTGGAAGGACGAGCAGTACTTC,CASSKERLWKDEQYF
NA,TRBV19,TRBJ1-2,TRBD1,TGTGCCAGTAGTGCCAGGGGGCGCGGTGGCTACACCTTC,CASSARGRGGYTF
few,TRBV28,TRBJ2-7,NA,TGTGCCAGCAGTTTGGCCCCCTCCTACGAGCAGTACTTC,CASSLAPSYEQYF
NA,TRBV6-6,TRBJ1-4,NA,TGTGCCAGCAGTTTCACAGGGACTAATGAAAAACTGTTTTTT,CASSFTGTNEKLFF
NA,TRBV6-1,TRBJ1-2,TRBD1,TGTGCCAGCCTAAAAGAGGCAGGGGGCTTGTATGGCTACACCTTC,CASLKEAGGLYGYTF